This T cell receptor beta chain came from a study of blood T cell repertoires in COVID-19. Study context: Specimens from acute and convalescent COVID-19 originated in the United States, Italy and Spain. Nucleic acid was either cDNA or gDNA, and it came from T cells, B-cell-depleted T cells, or PBMCs.

Cohorts were based on clinical histories the participants reported. Per the study methods: Estimation of nucleated cell counts was performed using reference gene primer amplification. Sequenced by immunoSEQ multiplex PCR; TCRdb stores in-frame clones only, minus some. D and trimming were read from the DNA, whereas the V and J calls and clone size are those reported in that table. The table lists some 190,000 clones, 75% to 85% of them singletons. CDR1 and CDR2 (germline): ENHRY, SYGVKD. This CDR3 region has 13 residues. V lost 3 bases to trimming and J lost 9 bases, with 12 bases between them. This clone has just one count.

The sequence derives from a woman aged 50 to 65 with acute COVID-19. Sequenced sample: PBMCs or T cells enriched from blood (not recorded which). The chain employs TRBV10-3 and TRBJ1-5; D remains unclear. The CDR3 loop is CAISDGNEGPQHF. Here the CDR3 DNA reads TGTGCCATCAGTGATGGCAACGAGGGGCCCCAGCATTTT.